In this sample, the clone carrying this TCR beta chain turned up a few times. This sample is drawn from a study of blood T cell repertoires in COVID-19. About the study: Sources were T cells, B-cell-depleted T cells, or PBMCs; the material itself was cDNA or gDNA.

Generated by immunoSEQ multiplex PCR, the TCRdb table keeps only in-frame clones and is missing some. Of more than 150,000 clones detected, 85% to 95% appear once; the ten largest clones hold roughly 0.56%. In germline, CDR1 is SSHAT, CDR2 FNYEAQ (reference sequence). The CDR3 covers 17 residues. Trimming took 5 bases from V and 5 from J; bases not matched to a gene: 8. Material: peripheral blood. The TCR originated in a man aged 50 or older with acute or convalescent COVID-19. The chain uses TRBV7-7 and TRBJ2-1; 14 bases fit TRBD2. The CDR3 nucleotides read TGTGCCAGCAGCCCCCGGGGACTAGCGGGAGTAAACAATGAGCAGTTCTTC. Amino acids: CASSPRGLAGVNNEQFF.